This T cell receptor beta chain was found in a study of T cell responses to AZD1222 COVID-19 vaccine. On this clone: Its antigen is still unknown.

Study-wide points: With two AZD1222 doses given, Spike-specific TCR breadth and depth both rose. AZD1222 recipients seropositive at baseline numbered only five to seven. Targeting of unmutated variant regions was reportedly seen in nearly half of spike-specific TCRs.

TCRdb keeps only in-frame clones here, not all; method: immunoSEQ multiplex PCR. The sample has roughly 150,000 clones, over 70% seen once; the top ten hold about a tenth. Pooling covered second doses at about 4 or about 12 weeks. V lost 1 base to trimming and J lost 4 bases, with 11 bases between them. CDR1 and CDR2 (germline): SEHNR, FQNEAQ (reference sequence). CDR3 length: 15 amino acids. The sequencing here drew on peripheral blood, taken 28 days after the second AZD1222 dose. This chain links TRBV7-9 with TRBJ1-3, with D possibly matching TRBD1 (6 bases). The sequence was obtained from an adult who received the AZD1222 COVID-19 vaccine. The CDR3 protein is CASSLVGGGGNTIYF. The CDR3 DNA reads TGTGCCAGCAGCTTAGTCGGAGGGGGAGGAAACACCATATATTTT.